The 24 T cell receptor beta chains below all came from one sample that was sequenced in a study of OX40 agonist ivuxolimab in advanced cancers. Sequenced by immunoSEQ multiplex PCR; TCRdb stores in-frame clones only, minus some. Among about 83,000 clones listed, about 88% were seen once. Sequenced here: CD4+ or CD8+ T cells sorted from blood, sampled in a trial of the OX40 agonist ivuxolimab. The receptors were gathered from an adult with an advanced solid tumor such as melanoma, head and neck, liver or kidney cancer.

The rearrangement joins TRBV5-4 to TRBJ2-3, with D hard to call. The germline gives CDR1 SGHNT, CDR2 YYREEE (reference sequence). The ends were cut back, 5 bases at V and 1 base at J, with 11 bases in the middle. The CDR3 is made up of 14 amino acids. The CDR3: CASSLGAGTDTQYF. In nucleotides, the CDR3 is TGTGCCAGCAGTTTAGGCGCTGGCACAGATACGCAGTATTTT.

The chain joins TRBV6-5 to TRBJ1-2, with 7 bases matching TRBD1. This CDR3 contains 14 residues. Germline loops: CDR1 MNHEY, CDR2 SVGAGI. Trimming took 5 bases from V and 8 from J; bases not matched to a gene: 11. For the CDR3, the DNA is TGTGCCAGCAGTAGCACCCTGACAGGGAGCGGCTACACCTTC. Its protein is CASSSTLTGSGYTF.

The chain recombines TRBV7-2 with TRBJ2-1; weak D call: TRBD2 (5 bases). Trimming pared 3 bases from V and 4 bases from J, leaving 10 bases between. Germline V lookup: CDR1 SGHTA, CDR2 FQGNSA. The CDR3 sequence is 14 residues long. As DNA, the CDR3 is TGTGCCAGCAGCTTCCCCGGGGTATACAATGAGCAGTTCTTC. This codes for CASSFPGVYNEQFF.

The chain carries TRBV6-1 and TRBJ2-3; no reliable D call. This CDR3 spans 14 amino acids. The germline V and J ends were trimmed by 1 base and 0 bases, with 5 bases remaining between them. The V gene's germline CDR1 is MNHNS and CDR2 SASEGT. DNA of the CDR3: TGTGCCAGCAGTGAAGGGATCAGCACAGATACGCAGTATTTT. It is translated as CASSEGISTDTQYF.

The chain uses TRBV30 and TRBJ2-2, with D perhaps matching TRBD1 or TRBD2 (5 bases each). The length of the CDR3 is 14 residues. V was clipped by 5 bases and J by 5 bases, with 15 bases between them. Per germline, CDR1 GTSNPN and CDR2 SVGIG (reference sequence). CDR3 sequence reads: CAWGAAGPTGELFF. CDR3 sequence (DNA): TGTGCCTGGGGGGCGGCGGGCCCGACCGGGGAGCTGTTTTTT. The entire variable domain, with the rest obtained from reference TRBV30 and TRBJ2-2, is as follows: SQTIHQWPATLVQPVGSPLSLECTVEGTSNPNLYWYRQAAGRGLQLLFYSVGIGQISSEVPQNLSASRPQDRQFILSSKKLLLSDSGFYLCAWGAAGPTGELFFGEGSRLTVL.

The V call is TRBV4-1, the J call TRBJ2-2; 16 bases line up with TRBD2. The CDR3 is 19 residues long. V was pared by 2 bases and J by 6 bases, with 9 bases of the junction left unmatched. Germline CDR1 reads MGHRA; CDR2 reads YSYEKL. This CDR3 is CASSQQAPGLAGGAGELFF. DNA of the CDR3: TGCGCCAGCAGCCAACAAGCCCCGGGACTAGCGGGAGGGGCCGGGGAGCTGTTTTTT.

The chain has TRBV5-8 and TRBJ1-2; D is uncertain. CDR3 length: 14 residues. Germline lookup yields CDR1 SGHTS and CDR2 YDEGEE. The V end was cut by 2 bases, the J end by 7 bases, with 15 bases between. Written as DNA, the CDR3 is TGTGCCAGCAGCTTAGTCCCGCACATGAGTGGCTACACCTTC. Its protein is CASSLVPHMSGYTF.

The chain is built from TRBV5-1 and TRBJ2-1; no clear D gene. The V gene's germline CDR1 is SGHRS and CDR2 YFSETQ. This CDR3 has 15 amino acids. V gave up 3 bases and J gave up 0 bases, with 10 bases separating them. CDR3 in amino acids: CASSSSSSSYNEQFF. CDR3 DNA sequence: TGCGCCAGCAGCTCCTCCTCGAGCTCCTACAATGAGCAGTTCTTC.

V is TRBV7-2 and J is TRBJ2-5; D uncertain. The V gene's germline CDR1 is SGHTA and CDR2 FQGNSA. This CDR3 has 15 residues. V lost 5 bases to trimming and J lost 0 bases, with 13 bases between them. CDR3 coding DNA: TGTGCCAGCAGCCCAATTTCAGCGTACCAAGAGACCCAGTACTTC. Its protein product is CASSPISAYQETQYF. The full variable domain, in which reference TRBV7-2 and TRBJ2-5 provide the parts outside the CDR3, is GAGVSQSPSNKVTEKGKDVELRCDPISGHTALYWYRQSLGQGLEFLIYFQGNSAPDKSGLPSDRFSAERTGGSVSTLTIQRTQQEDSAVYLCASSPISAYQETQYFGPGTRLLVL.

The CDR3 sequence is CASSQMDRLNTEAFF. CDR3 nucleotide sequence: TGCGCCAGCAGCCAGATGGACCGGTTGAACACTGAAGCTTTCTTT. This rearrangement joins TRBV4-3 to TRBJ1-1; no clear D gene. The CDR3 is made up of 15 amino acids. Per germline, CDR1 LGHNA and CDR2 YSLEER. The V gene lost 3 bases and the J gene lost 0 bases, with 11 bases spanning the gap.

The chain joins TRBV21-1 to TRBJ2-5; TRBD1 is the table's D call and was not checked against the DNA. TRBV21-1 is annotated as a pseudogene. The CDR3 is made up of 15 amino acids. For the CDR3, the DNA is TGTGCCAGCAGCAAAGCGCGAACAGGCACAGAGACCCAGTACTTC. This gives the protein CASSKARTGTETQYF.

This clone was recorded a few times. The chain joins TRBV5-1 to TRBJ1-1, with D uncertain. The CDR3 has 14 amino acids. The V and J ends lost 0 bases and 1 base respectively, with 7 bases between them. Germline V lookup: CDR1 SGHRS, CDR2 YFSETQ. CDR3 loop: CASSLGPQNTEAFF. The CDR3 DNA sequence: TGCGCCAGCAGCTTGGGACCGCAGAACACTGAAGCTTTCTTT.

V and J are TRBV5-1 and TRBJ1-1; no definite D call. V lost 0 bases and J lost 2, with 5 bases in between. The CDR3 is 13 residues long. Germline V gene sequence: CDR1 SGHRS, CDR2 YFSETQ. This chain's CDR3 is CASSLAINTEAFF. The CDR3 coding sequence is TGCGCCAGCAGCTTGGCTATCAACACTGAAGCTTTCTTT.

This chain uses TRBV15 with TRBJ1-5; unclear D gene. Trimming removed 0 bases from V and 7 bases from J, with 7 bases in between. The CDR3 extends over 13 amino acids. Germline lookup yields CDR1 LNHNV and CDR2 YYDKDF (reference sequence). In DNA form, the CDR3 reads TGTGCCACCAGCAGAGATATACACCAGCCCCAGCATTTT. Translating it yields CATSRDIHQPQHF.

The gene calls are TRBV30 and TRBJ2-3, with D possibly being TRBD2 (6 bases). Trimming cost V 2 bases and J 8 bases, with 8 bases left between them. Per the germline V gene, CDR1 is GTSNPN and CDR2 is SVGIG (reference sequence). The CDR3 is made up of 11 amino acids. DNA for the CDR3: TGTGCCTGGAGTAGGGGAGGTACGCAGTATTTT. It yields the protein CAWSRGGTQYF. The full variable domain, with the rest looked up from reference TRBV30 and TRBJ2-3, is SQTIHQWPATLVQPVGSPLSLECTVEGTSNPNLYWYRQAAGRGLQLLFYSVGIGQISSEVPQNLSASRPQDRQFILSSKKLLLSDSGFYLCAWSRGGTQYFGPGTRLTVL.

The V call is TRBV5-4, the J call TRBJ1-2; D may be TRBD1 (5 bases). Germline assignment: CDR1 SGHNT and CDR2 YYREEE (reference sequence). The CDR3 spans 13 residues. V lost 0 bases to trimming and J lost 6 bases, with 9 bases between them. The chain's CDR3 is CASSLDRKNGYTF. The CDR3, as DNA: TGTGCCAGCAGCTTGGACAGGAAGAATGGCTACACCTTC.

The V and J genes are TRBV11-2 and TRBJ2-1; D unresolved. CDR1 is SGHAT, CDR2 FQNNGV, per germline. The CDR3 contains 16 residues. Trimming cost V 2 bases and J 2 bases, with 13 bases left between them. The CDR3: CASSLSRSLPYNEQFF. The CDR3 DNA reads TGTGCCAGCAGCTTAAGTAGGTCTCTACCCTACAATGAGCAGTTCTTC.

This clone turned up a few times. The V call is TRBV5-1, the J call TRBJ2-3; D gene ambiguous. The CDR3 is made up of 11 amino acids. Germline V gives CDR1 SGHRS, CDR2 YFSETQ. V was pared by 3 bases and J by 2 bases, with 1 base between. This chain's CDR3 is CASSSTDTQYF. In nucleotides, the CDR3 is TGCGCCAGCAGCTCCACAGATACGCAGTATTTT. Complete variable domain (other parts from reference TRBV5-1 and TRBJ2-3): KAGVTQTPRYLIKTRGQQVTLSCSPISGHRSVSWYQQTPGQGLQFLFEYFSETQRNKGNFPGRFSGRQFSNSRSEMNVSTLELGDSALYLCASSSTDTQYFGPGTRLTVL.

This chain joins TRBV6-1 and TRBJ1-5; D not resolved. The CDR3 runs to 13 residues. CDR1 is MNHNS and CDR2 is SASEGT in the germline V gene. Trimming shortened V by 2 bases and J by 3 bases, and 5 bases separated the two germline ends. CDR3 nucleotide sequence: TGTGCCAGCAGTGAAAACACCAATCAGCCCCAGCATTTT. It encodes CASSENTNQPQHF.

The chain combines TRBV4-3 with TRBJ2-4, with D possibly TRBD1 on 6 matching bases. The germline gives CDR1 LGHNA, CDR2 YSLEER. CDR3 length equals 20 residues. V was shortened by 1 base and J by 0 bases, with 22 bases between the two germline ends. In nucleotides, the CDR3 is TGCGCCAGCAGCCAAGCACCGGGACACTTACCATGGGTAGCCAAAAACATTCAGTACTTC. Amino acid sequence: CASSQAPGHLPWVAKNIQYF.

This chain links TRBV30 with TRBJ2-7; 7 positions agree with TRBD1. The V gene end was trimmed by 5 bases and the J gene end by 7 bases; junction bases not matched to a gene: 5. In germline, CDR1 is GTSNPN, CDR2 SVGIG (reference sequence). The CDR3 covers 11 residues. CDR3 sequence: CAWGQAEEQYF. As DNA, the CDR3 is TGTGCCTGGGGACAGGCGGAAGAGCAGTACTTC.

The V call is TRBV6-5, the J call TRBJ2-7; TRBD2 matches 12 bases. The CDR3 consists of 15 residues. Trimming cost V 6 bases and J 1 base; bases outside gene matches: 4. Germline CDR1 MNHEY, CDR2 SVGAGI. The CDR3 is CASSSTSGGSYEQYF. For the CDR3, the DNA is TGTGCCAGCAGCAGCACTAGCGGGGGGTCCTACGAGCAGTACTTC.

V and J are TRBV21-1 and TRBJ1-4. TRBV21-1 is designated a pseudogene. This CDR3 region has 15 residues. CDR3 coding DNA: TGTGCCAGCAGCAAAGAACTGGGTCTTGGGGAAAAACTGTTTTTT. Protein sequence: CASSKELGLGEKLFF.

The V call is TRBV7-8, the J call TRBJ2-5; D is perhaps TRBD1 or TRBD2 (5 bases each). Germline V gives CDR1 SGHVS, CDR2 FQNEAQ. Trimming cost V 1 base and J 11 bases, with 14 bases left between them. The CDR3 has 13 amino acids. The CDR3 nucleotides are TGTGCCAGCAGCTTAGTAGGGGCGAGGGAGCAGTACTTC. Amino acid sequence: CASSLVGAREQYF.